The 26 T cell receptor beta chains listed next were all sequenced from one sample in a study of CD8+ T cells in alopecia areata. RNA was extracted and reverse transcribed into cDNA as the sequencing template. Using immunoSEQ multiplex PCR, the repertoire was profiled, and TCRdb retains in-frame clones only, with some absent. The table shows about 97,000 clones, with 35% to 45% occurring only once. Sequencing was done on a sample of CD4+ T cells sorted from blood. The receptors here all came from a human donor with alopecia areata.

This clone occurred many times. The chain carries TRBV28 and TRBJ2-7; weak D call: TRBD2 (5 bases). The CDR3 spans 16 residues. CDR1 is MDHEN, CDR2 SYDVKM, per germline. Deletions cut 6 bases from V and 0 bases from J, with 18 bases between. CDR3 protein: CASRPGGPASSYEQYF. DNA of the CDR3: TGTGCCAGCAGACCTGGCGGGCCAGCGAGCTCCTACGAGCAGTACTTC. The full variable domain, with the rest looked up from reference TRBV28 and TRBJ2-7, is DVKVTQSSRYLVKRTGEKVFLECVQDMDHENMFWYRQDPGLGLRLIYFSYDVKMKEKGDIPEGYSVSREKKERFSLILESASTNQTSMYLCASRPGGPASSYEQYFGPGTRLTVT.

The chain couples TRBV7-9 to TRBJ2-3; possible D gene TRBD1, 5 bases. CDR1 SEHNR and CDR2 FQNEAQ come from the germline V gene (reference sequence). The CDR3 sequence is 14 residues long. V was pared by 4 bases and J by 3 bases, with 11 bases between. The CDR3 here is CASSSFPGTDTQYF. The CDR3 nucleotides read TGTGCCAGCAGCTCGTTTCCAGGGACAGATACGCAGTATTTT.

This rearrangement joins TRBV7-7 to TRBJ2-5; D is undetermined. This CDR3 is built from 14 residues. Looked up from germline, CDR1 is SSHAT and CDR2 is FNYEAQ (reference sequence). V lost 5 bases and J lost 1, with 11 bases in between. The CDR3 spells CASSQSAFQETQYF. The CDR3 nucleotides read TGTGCCAGCAGCCAGAGCGCGTTCCAAGAGACCCAGTACTTC.

J is TRBJ2-2 and V is TRBV5-4; no definite D call. In germline, CDR1 is SGHNT, CDR2 YYREEE (reference sequence). CDR3 length equals 13 residues. Trimming took off 4 bases at V and 0 bases at J, with 4 bases between the two ends. The CDR3 DNA reads as TGTGCCAGCAGCCAAGCGAACACCGGGGAGCTGTTTTTT. Its protein is CASSQANTGELFF.

The rearrangement uses TRBV2 and TRBJ2-5, with 9 positions matching TRBD2. The length of the CDR3 is 16 residues. The trim removed 4 bases at V and 5 bases at J, leaving 11 bases unmatched. The germline gives CDR1 SNHLY, CDR2 FYNNEI. CDR3 bases: TGTGCCAGCAGTGCTGAGGGACTAGCCATCAGGGAGACCCAGTACTTC. Protein: CASSAEGLAIRETQYF.

This clone has only a few counts. This chain uses TRBV7-9 with TRBJ1-6; D is uncertain. The CDR3 is 11 residues long. CDR1 is SEHNR and CDR2 is FQNEAQ in the germline V gene (reference sequence). The V and J ends lost 5 bases and 7 bases respectively, with 3 bases between them. CDR3 in DNA: TGTGCCAGCAGCATGAATTCACCCCTCCACTTT. Encoded protein: CASSMNSPLHF.

This clone was counted a few times. This chain uses TRBV5-1 with TRBJ1-5; D remains unclear. This CDR3 spans 14 amino acids. Deletions cut 0 bases from V and 4 bases from J, with 8 bases between. Germline values: CDR1 SGHRS, CDR2 YFSETQ. The CDR3 loop is CASSLESPNQPQHF. CDR3 sequence (DNA): TGCGCCAGCAGCTTGGAGTCCCCTAATCAGCCCCAGCATTTT.

This clone was counted a few times. The V call is TRBV11-2, the J call TRBJ1-1; D unresolved. Deletions cut 5 bases from V and 1 base from J, with 14 bases between. The germline CDR1 and CDR2 sequences are SGHAT and FQNNGV. The CDR3 contains 15 residues. The CDR3, as DNA: TGTGCCAGCAGCCAAAGGCGGGTGGGGAACACTGAAGCTTTCTTT. This sequence encodes CASSQRRVGNTEAFF.

The table lists this clone with a few counts. This chain uses TRBV2 with TRBJ1-1; maybe TRBD1 (6 bases). Germline assignment: CDR1 SNHLY and CDR2 FYNNEI. V was trimmed by 6 bases and J by 6 bases, leaving 11 bases between them. The CDR3 contains 12 residues. The CDR3 spells CASSDHRAEAFF. The CDR3 DNA follows: TGTGCCAGCAGCGATCACAGGGCTGAAGCTTTCTTT.

V usage is TRBV5-1 and J usage is TRBJ2-1; the D is unclear. The CDR3 is 14 amino acids. Trimming took off 6 bases at V and 0 bases at J, with 10 bases between the two ends. Germline CDR1 reads SGHRS; CDR2 reads YFSETQ. The CDR3 loop is CASNPSGSYNEQFF. The CDR3 DNA sequence: TGCGCCAGCAACCCCTCCGGCTCCTACAATGAGCAGTTCTTC.

The genes are TRBV4-1 and TRBJ2-2, with D possibly matching TRBD2 (6 bases). In germline, CDR1 is MGHRA, CDR2 YSYEKL. The CDR3 runs to 15 residues. Trimming cost V 3 bases and J 5 bases, with 13 bases left between them. CDR3 amino acids: CASSHMVGGTGELFF. DNA of the CDR3: TGCGCCAGCAGCCACATGGTCGGGGGAACCGGGGAGCTGTTTTTT.

The chain combines TRBV7-9 with TRBJ1-2; a possible D gene is TRBD1 (5 bases). Per germline, CDR1 SEHNR and CDR2 FQNEAQ (reference sequence). The CDR3 is 13 amino acids. V was clipped by 6 bases and J by 3 bases, with 11 bases between them. This chain's CDR3 is CASRPDTHYGYTF. DNA for the CDR3: TGTGCCAGCAGACCGGACACTCACTATGGCTACACCTTC.

This clone was seen more than once but under ten times. The chain carries TRBV28 and TRBJ2-7, with 7 nucleotides matching TRBD1. The CDR3 runs to 12 residues. Per the germline V gene, CDR1 is MDHEN and CDR2 is SYDVKM. The V segment lost 6 bases and the J segment 6 bases; nucleotides outside the gene matches: 5. CDR3: CASRGQPREQYF. CDR3 nucleotides: TGTGCCAGCAGGGGACAGCCCCGCGAGCAGTACTTC. Based on the CDR3 plus reference TRBV28 and TRBJ2-7, the full variable domain is DVKVTQSSRYLVKRTGEKVFLECVQDMDHENMFWYRQDPGLGLRLIYFSYDVKMKEKGDIPEGYSVSREKKERFSLILESASTNQTSMYLCASRGQPREQYFGPGTRLTVT.

The chain couples TRBV6-5 to TRBJ2-4, with 7 bases fitting TRBD1. CDR1 and CDR2 from the germline V gene are MNHEY and SVGAGI. The CDR3 runs to 15 residues. V shed 6 bases, J shed 7 bases, and the junction held 12 bases outside the gene matches. The CDR3 here is CASSAGTDGRNIQYF. The CDR3 DNA sequence: TGTGCCAGCAGCGCCGGGACAGACGGCAGGAACATTCAGTACTTC.

As concerns this clone: This sample also contains other DNA sequences that code for the same CDR3. CDR3 nucleotide sequence: TGCGCCAGCAGCTTGGCCGGCAGGTCGAACACTGAAGCTTTCTTT. The encoded protein is CASSLAGRSNTEAFF. This sequence joins TRBV5-1 and TRBJ1-1; D gene ambiguous. The CDR3 length is 15 residues. The germline V and J ends were trimmed by 0 bases and 1 base, with 10 bases remaining between them. The germline V gene has CDR1 SGHRS and CDR2 YFSETQ.

The chain links TRBV11-2 to TRBJ2-3, with D possibly matching TRBD1 (5 bases). With 3 bases removed from V and 4 bases from J, the gap between germline ends came to 14 bases. This CDR3 region has 15 residues. Germline CDR1 reads SGHAT; CDR2 reads FQNNGV. The CDR3 nucleotides are TGTGCCAGCAGCTTCGTGGCAGGGCTTCCAGATACGCAGTATTTT. It encodes CASSFVAGLPDTQYF.

The CDR3 is CASSQVAQTGANVLTF. CDR3 in DNA: TGCGCCAGCAGCCAAGTTGCCCAAACTGGGGCCAACGTCCTGACTTTC. J is TRBJ2-6 and V is TRBV4-3; D not certain. Germline assignment: CDR1 LGHNA and CDR2 YSLEER. V lost 1 base and J lost 2, with 9 bases in between. The CDR3 runs to 16 residues.

The genes are TRBV2 and TRBJ1-1; no clear D gene. From germline, CDR1 is SNHLY and CDR2 FYNNEI. This CDR3 contains 14 residues. Between the trimmed V and J ends, which lost 4 bases and 8 bases, there was a span of 17 bases. The CDR3 is CASSVIGFGQEAFF. Written as DNA, the CDR3 is TGTGCCAGCAGTGTTATTGGTTTTGGGCAAGAAGCTTTCTTT. Full variable domain (missing parts from reference TRBV2 and TRBJ1-1): EPEVTQTPSHQVTQMGQEVILRCVPISNHLYFYWYRQILGQKVEFLVSFYNNEISEKSEIFDDQFSVERPDGSNFTLKIRSTKLEDSAMYFCASSVIGFGQEAFFGQGTRLTVV.

V gene TRBV2 combines with J gene TRBJ2-3, with D possibly being TRBD1 (5 bases). V was clipped by 5 bases and J by 2 bases, with 8 bases between them. CDR3 length: 13 amino acids. Germline V lookup: CDR1 SNHLY, CDR2 FYNNEI. CDR3 sequence: CASSWTLTDTQYF. CDR3 DNA: TGTGCCAGCAGTTGGACACTCACAGATACGCAGTATTTT.

The CDR3, as DNA: TGTGCCAGCACCCAAACCGGTTACGAGCAGTACTTC. Translated: CASTQTGYEQYF. This chain links TRBV2 with TRBJ2-7; D not certain. V lost 7 bases and J lost 4, with 11 bases in between. CDR1 and CDR2 (germline): SNHLY, FYNNEI. The CDR3 spans 12 residues.

This clone has only a few counts. The chain combines TRBV6-1 with TRBJ2-3; 14 bases agree with TRBD2. Germline CDR1 is MNHNS and CDR2 is SASEGT. With 4 bases clipped from V and 4 bases from J, the junction kept 4 bases outside the gene matches. The CDR3 length is 16 residues. In DNA form, the CDR3 reads TGTGCCAGCAGTGTGGGACTAGCGGGGGTCGCAGATACGCAGTATTTT. It specifies CASSVGLAGVADTQYF.

This clone was seen a handful of times. The J gene is TRBJ2-5, the V gene TRBV6-5; 11 nucleotides match TRBD2. After removal of 8 bases from V and 2 bases from J, the junction contained 1 base not matched to a gene. The CDR3 has 13 amino acids. The germline gives CDR1 MNHEY, CDR2 SVGAGI. Here the CDR3 DNA reads TGTGCCAGCGGGACTAGCGGACAAGAGACCCAGTACTTC. It translates to CASGTSGQETQYF.

The chain has TRBV25-1 and TRBJ2-4, with 7 bases fitting TRBD2. The V gene's germline CDR1 is MGHDK and CDR2 SYGVNS. This CDR3 has 13 amino acids. J gave up 8 bases and V 3 bases, and 4 bases lay outside the gene matches. CDR3 loop: CASSDRGVYIQYF. CDR3 DNA sequence: TGTGCCAGCAGTGACCGGGGGGTGTACATTCAGTACTTC.

This clone was detected once. The chain's CDR3 is CASSYSGLELFF. The CDR3 region has the DNA TGTGCCAGCAGTTACTCTGGGCTGGAGCTGTTTTTT. The chain joins TRBV6-6 to TRBJ2-2; D gene uncertain. This CDR3 contains 12 residues. The germline V gene has CDR1 MNHNY and CDR2 SVGAGI (reference sequence). Deletions cut 0 bases from V and 10 bases from J, with 6 bases between.

The genes are TRBV18 and TRBJ2-7, with D unresolved. Trimming left V 1 base short and J 2 bases short, with 6 bases between. Germline-derived CDR1 and CDR2 are KGHSH and LQKENI. The CDR3 length is 13 residues. The DNA for the CDR3 is TGTGCCAGCTCACCACAAGGGACCTACGAGCAGTACTTC. Translating gives CASSPQGTYEQYF. The entire variable domain, with the rest obtained from reference TRBV18 and TRBJ2-7, is as follows: NAGVMQNPRHLVRRRGQEARLRCSPMKGHSHVYWYRQLPEEGLKFMVYLQKENIIDESGMPKERFSAEFPKEGPSILRIQQVVRGDSAAYFCASSPQGTYEQYFGPGTRLTVT.

The chain joins TRBV29-1 to TRBJ2-5; 10 positions agree with TRBD1. The V segment lost 7 bases and the J segment 5 bases; nucleotides outside the gene matches: 7. Germline V gene lookup returns CDR1 SQVTM and CDR2 ANQGSEA. The CDR3 extends over 13 amino acids. CDR3 coding DNA: TGCAGCGGATCGACAGGGGGCGTCGAGACCCAGTACTTC. Translation: CSGSTGGVETQYF.